This TCR beta chain derives from a study of blood T cell repertoires in COVID-19. The overall study: Spain, Italy and the United States supplied samples that represented acute and convalescent COVID-19. Sources were T cells, B-cell-depleted T cells, or PBMCs; the material itself was cDNA or gDNA.

In the source study's methods: Reference gene primer amplification in the assay estimated nucleated cell counts. The data were produced by immunoSEQ multiplex PCR, yet TCRdb's version contains in-frame clones alone and is incomplete. From that table come the V and J calls and clone size; the DNA was used to work out D and trimming. The sample consists of roughly 79,000 clones, 84% of them appearing once. The CDR3 has 16 residues. Germline-derived CDR1 and CDR2 are SGHVS and FQNEAQ. After removal of 0 bases from V and 4 bases from J, the junction contained 5 bases not matched to a gene. Sequenced material: peripheral blood. The source is a man aged 50 to 59 with acute or convalescent COVID-19. The chain is built from TRBV7-8 and TRBJ1-3, with 8 nucleotides matching TRBD1. CDR3 DNA: TGTGCCAGCAGCTTAGCGACAGGGGAGGCCGGAAACACCATATATTTT. This encodes CASSLATGEAGNTIYF.